Here is one TCR beta chain with its context. Its binding antigen is unknown. Base quality data are lacking; no much larger clone is found one base away. The source of the sample is a study of blood T cells in healthy people across ages (dated by TCRdb to between 2015 and 2016). The study in broad terms: In model experiments, roughly one uniquely barcoded TCR beta cDNA molecule per two T cells was captured by template switching. Using the same blood draw, the study looked at two additional independent replicas of 1 million unique cDNA reads for two donors, one aged 18 to 30 and the other aged 80 or older. To avoid experimental bias, donors of different ages were randomly spread across the sequencing lanes. Four age groups were formed from the donors: young (average roughly 15 years), middle-aged (less than 40), aged (around 68) and long-lived (roughly 88). Using deep sequencing normalized with unique cDNA molecular identifiers, the study measured how TCR beta repertoire diversity changes with age. Points the paper makes about the study in general: The CMV infection status of donors was not known, potentially confounding age-related changes in expanded clonotypes. Observed TCR beta diversity per million T cells fell roughly linearly with age, and a significant reduction was already apparent by age approximately 40. Compared with the aged group, the long-lived group had more naive CD4+ T cells, fewer expanded clones and increased TCR diversity, suggesting age selection. A strong correlation was found between observed TCR beta diversity and the percentage of naive T cells measured by flow cytometry. Conclusive comparison of naive and antigen-experienced compartments was prevented by the profiling of bulk unsorted PBMCs. Estimates of total diversity based on one million sequenced T cells were regarded as lower bounds and as underestimates.

The method behind the library was 5' RACE. The instrument was an Illumina HiSeq 2500. A second PCR of roughly 6 to 11 cycles was run with a J-beta primer mix and a sample-barcoded 5' primer. A template-switch 5' adaptor carrying 12 random nucleotides introduced a unique molecular identifier onto each TCR beta cDNA molecule. At least 2.5 million CDR3-containing paired-end reads were obtained from each sample. The Mint cDNA synthesis kit, primed by a TRBC-specific oligonucleotide, was used to synthesize first-strand cDNA from all RNA. Following uracil-DNA glycosylase treatment, a first 18-cycle PCR with universal primers M1SS and BC2_uni_R was performed on all cDNA. In the paper's pipeline: For normalization, 1 million high-quality reads were randomly selected from each sample, with every read carrying a distinct molecular identifier. Instead of being binned into consensus sequences, reads that shared molecular identifiers were thrown out. MiTCR, set to a Q25 quality threshold and the strictest error-elimination algorithm, was used for CDR3 identification, clonotype clustering and error correction. Lower-bound total TCR beta diversity was estimated with a nonparametric unseen species model using Euler transformation. The raw public data were reprocessed by TCRdb itself: fastp quality trimming at Q25, MiXCR clonotype calling, in-frame beta chains only. Rows with one shared CDR3 protein collapse into an entry with the most common genes and DNA. Clone size and V and J calls follow TCRdb, not the original study. This sample is represented by approximately 850,000 distinct CDR3 sequences; under 55% of them were singletons. The ten largest clones take up about a fifth of the sample.

Donors were 30 to 45 systemically healthy Caucasian individuals from Russia aged roughly 6 to 90 years. Ten milliliters of peripheral blood were drawn from each donor into EDTA-treated Vacutainer tubes. Ficoll-Paque density-gradient centrifugation was used to isolate PBMCs, with at least 7 million per sample. Trizol reagent was used to extract total RNA from the PBMCs, yielding at least 5 micrograms per sample. For every donor, flow cytometry on a PBMC aliquot measured the percentage of naive CD45RAhigh/CD27high T cells. Taken from cysteine to phenylalanine, the CDR3 has 15 residues. The kept DNA is CDR3 alone, 45 bases in frame from the first base. The V end loses 6 bases and the J end loses 8 bases, and a stretch of 19 bases separates them. According to the germline V gene (reference sequence), CDR1 reads MNHNY and CDR2 reads SVGAGI.

Sequencing was performed on blood. This TCR was sampled from a man between 60 and 70 years old in good health. The chain employs TRBV6-6 and TRBJ1-4, with no reliable assignment of the D segment. The nucleotides read TGTGCCAGCAGGTCAACCCTCGGACTAGGGGAAAAACTGTTTTTT. Its protein reads: CASRSTLGLGEKLFF.